This T cell receptor beta chain appears in the sequencing data of a study of OX40 agonist ivuxolimab in advanced cancers. Study background: Participants averaged roughly 60 years of age (range about 23 to 79) and were under 90% male. Three patients got partial responses; one had hepatocellular carcinoma and two had cutaneous melanoma.

Clones were sequenced by immunoSEQ multiplex PCR, and TCRdb holds only the in-frame ones, with some missing. The sample includes about 60,000 clones, about 93% of them seen just once. The CDR3 contains 13 residues. V shed 0 bases and J shed 6 bases, with 9 bases lying between them. Germline lookup yields CDR1 SGHVS and CDR2 FNYEAQ. With respect to this clone: The antigen is unknown.

Study-wide points: There was clonal expansion of CD4+ and CD8+ blood T cells by week 6 at 0.1 to 3.0 mg/kg.

V gene TRBV7-6 combines with J gene TRBJ2-7; D remains ambiguous. Source: CD4+ or CD8+ T cells sorted from blood, taken in a trial of the OX40 agonist ivuxolimab. This sequence was found in an adult with an advanced solid tumor such as melanoma, head and neck, liver or kidney cancer. Here the CDR3 reads CASSLALEGEQYF. The CDR3 nucleotides read TGTGCCAGCAGCTTAGCGCTGGAAGGCGAGCAGTACTTC. The full variable domain, its missing parts supplied by reference TRBV7-6 and TRBJ2-7, is GAGVSQSPRYKVTKRGQDVALRCDPISGHVSLYWYRQALGQGPEFLTYFNYEAQQDKSGLPNDRFSAERPEGSISTLTIQRTEQRDSAMYRCASSLALEGEQYFGPGTRLTVT.